The 22 T cell receptor beta chains given below trace back to one sample, sequenced in a study of T cells in Graves' hyperthyroidism and ophthalmopathy. Researchers took RNA transcripts and amplified the TCR beta CDR3 regions from them. TCR CDR3 underwent first-round RT-PCR with the HTBI primer set. TCRdb re-analysed the multiplex PCR reads in MiXCR, keeping a single row per CDR3 protein. The repertoire holds about 590,000 distinct CDR3 sequences, 12% to 15% seen once, with 7% to 9% in the top ten. Sequenced: blood. These receptors were obtained from a woman aged 18-35 years with Graves' ophthalmopathy.

This clonotype has a handful of counts. The V call is TRBV2, the J call TRBJ1-2; possibly TRBD1 for D (5 bases). Trimming removed 9 bases from V and 6 bases from J, with 23 bases in between. From germline, CDR1 is SNHLY and CDR2 FYNNEI. This CDR3 spans 15 amino acids. The CDR3, as DNA: TGTGCCAGTCATTCCACCGCAGGGTCCCCCCATGGCTACACCTTC. This sequence encodes CASHSTAGSPHGYTF.

This clonotype was counted a few times. The chain uses TRBV20-1 and TRBJ2-3, with TRBD2 matching 13 bases. With 4 bases clipped from V and 4 bases from J, the junction kept 8 bases outside the gene matches. The CDR3 runs to 16 residues. Germline values: CDR1 DFQATT, CDR2 SNEGSKA (reference sequence). CDR3 amino acids: CSATGLAGSSPDTQYF. CDR3 DNA sequence: TGCAGTGCTACGGGACTAGCGGGGAGCAGCCCAGATACGCAGTATTTT.

This clonotype has just a few counts. The rearrangement links TRBV4-3 to TRBJ2-2; no firm D call. The ends were cut back, 4 bases at V and 0 bases at J, with 15 bases in the middle. The CDR3 contains 17 residues. Germline V gene data show CDR1 as LGHNA and CDR2 as YSLEER. The CDR3 DNA follows: TGCGCCAGCAGCCGCAATACGGCGGCCCCGAACACCGGGGAGCTGTTTTTT. It specifies CASSRNTAAPNTGELFF.

This clonotype has a count of ten or more. This chain links TRBV12-3 or TRBV12-4 with TRBJ2-3, with 8 positions matching TRBD2. The CDR3 is 14 residues long. The V segment lost 2 bases and the J segment 6 bases; nucleotides outside the gene matches: 4. CDR3 region: CASSLMGGGDTQYF. The CDR3 DNA follows: TGTGCCAGCAGTTTAATGGGCGGGGGGGATACGCAGTATTTT.

This clonotype was seen a few times. The chain employs TRBV12-3 or TRBV12-4 and TRBJ2-2, with D unresolved. CDR3 length equals 13 residues. Trimming stripped 7 bases from V and 1 base from J, with 7 bases between. DNA of the CDR3: TGTGCCAGCACCTGGGGGAACACCGGGGAGCTGTTTTTT. It encodes CASTWGNTGELFF.

The chain uses TRBV28 and TRBJ1-2, with 9 positions matching TRBD1. V shed 4 bases and J 2 bases; nucleotides not matched to a gene: 8. The germline V gene encodes CDR1 MDHEN and CDR2 SYDVKM. This CDR3 has 16 residues. CDR3 in amino acids: CASSSGQGTLNYGYTF. DNA of the CDR3: TGTGCCAGCAGTTCGGGACAGGGCACCCTCAACTATGGCTACACCTTC.

This clonotype has ten or more counts. The J gene is TRBJ2-3, the V gene TRBV2; D could derive from TRBD1 or TRBD2 (5 bases each). There are 14 residues in the CDR3. Germline values: CDR1 SNHLY, CDR2 FYNNEI. V lost 5 bases and J lost 1, with 10 bases in between. CDR3 in amino acids: CASSSGAGTDTQYF. The CDR3 DNA sequence: TGTGCCAGCAGTTCCGGGGCAGGCACAGATACGCAGTATTTT.

This clonotype was counted many times. The chain has TRBV10-3 and TRBJ2-5; D gene uncertain. The CDR3 totals 15 residues. Deletions cut 0 bases from V and 2 bases from J, with 10 bases between. Germline CDR1 is ENHRY and CDR2 is SYGVKD. CDR3 sequence: CAISESQRSQETQYF. In nucleotides, the CDR3 is TGTGCCATCAGTGAGTCGCAACGGTCACAAGAGACCCAGTACTTC.

This chain links TRBV7-3 with TRBJ2-7, with 10 bases aligning to TRBD2. Germline values: CDR1 SGHTA, CDR2 FQGTGA. Trimming cost V 4 bases and J 1 base; bases outside gene matches: 4. The CDR3 runs 15 residues. DNA for the CDR3: TGTGCCAGCAGCTATCTAGCGGGAGCTTCCTACGAGCAGTACTTC. Encoded protein: CASSYLAGASYEQYF.

The chain recombines TRBV30 with TRBJ2-4, with D possibly matching TRBD2 (5 bases). Germline V gene data show CDR1 as GTSNPN and CDR2 as SVGIG (reference sequence). Trimming pared 4 bases from V and 1 base from J, leaving 14 bases between. This CDR3 is 15 amino acids long. CDR3 amino acids: CAWTAVVGAKNIQYF. The CDR3 coding sequence is TGTGCCTGGACAGCGGTAGTTGGGGCCAAAAACATTCAGTACTTC.

This clonotype was picked up many times. V gene TRBV7-8 combines with J gene TRBJ1-5; D is unclear. The CDR3 length is 13 residues. Germline loops: CDR1 SGHVS, CDR2 FQNEAQ. The germline V and J ends were trimmed by 6 bases and 5 bases, with 11 bases remaining between them. This CDR3 reads CASRQARDQPQHF. The CDR3 bases are TGTGCCAGCAGACAAGCCCGCGATCAGCCCCAGCATTTT.

This clonotype was seen repeatedly, ten times or more. The rearrangement uses TRBV29-1 and TRBJ1-1; D ambiguous. V was clipped by 2 bases and J by 1 base, with 8 bases between them. The CDR3 sequence is 13 residues long. Germline V gene lookup returns CDR1 SQVTM and CDR2 ANQGSEA. The CDR3 nucleotides read TGCAGCGTTGAATCGCCTTGGAACACTGAAGCTTTCTTT. It is translated as CSVESPWNTEAFF. Supplemented by reference TRBV29-1 and TRBJ1-1, the full variable domain reads SAVISQKPSRDICQRGTSLTIQCQVDSQVTMMFWYRQQPGQSLTLIATANQGSEATYESGFVIDKFPISRPNLTFSTLTVSNMSPEDSSIYLCSVESPWNTEAFFGQGTRLTVV.

The genes are TRBV13 and TRBJ2-1; 15 bases are shared with TRBD2. V lost 4 bases to trimming and J lost 0 bases; unmatched junction nucleotides: 10. CDR1 and CDR2 (germline): PRHDT, FYEKMQ (reference sequence). This CDR3 has 20 amino acids. For the CDR3, the DNA is TGTGCCAGCAGCTCGATGGGGGGGACTAGCGGGAGGAGCTCCTACAATGAGCAGTTCTTC. Its protein is CASSSMGGTSGRSSYNEQFF.

This clonotype came up a few times. This rearrangement joins TRBV12-3 or TRBV12-4 to TRBJ2-2; D possibly corresponds to TRBD1 (6 bases). V was cut by 6 bases and J by 1 base, with 18 bases left in between. The CDR3 covers 17 residues. The CDR3 DNA reads TGTGCCAGCAGCCGCCGGCGGACAGACCTGAACACCGGGGAGCTGTTTTTT. This translates into CASSRRRTDLNTGELFF.

A few counts support this clonotype. V usage is TRBV20-1 and J usage is TRBJ1-1; D may be TRBD1 (6 bases). Germline values: CDR1 DFQATT, CDR2 SNEGSKA (reference sequence). The CDR3 spans 14 residues. With 6 bases removed from V and 2 bases from J, the gap between germline ends came to 16 bases. This CDR3 is CSAPSGGRNTEAFF. The CDR3 bases are TGCAGTGCACCGTCGGGGGGCAGAAACACTGAAGCTTTCTTT.

This clonotype was detected many times. The chain is built from TRBV7-2 and TRBJ2-1; 14 positions agree with TRBD2. This CDR3 spans 17 amino acids. Per germline, CDR1 SGHTA and CDR2 FQGNSA. With 3 bases clipped from V and 2 bases from J, the junction kept 3 bases outside the gene matches. In DNA, the CDR3 is TGTGCCAGCAGCTTGCTGGGACTAGCGGGAGCCTACAATGAGCAGTTCTTC. Protein: CASSLLGLAGAYNEQFF.

This clonotype was seen repeatedly, ten times or more. This chain joins TRBV27 and TRBJ2-1, with 10 bases identical to TRBD2. After removal of 3 bases from V and 6 bases from J, the junction contained 2 bases not matched to a gene. The CDR3 loop spans 14 amino acids. Germline CDR1 MNHEY, CDR2 SMNVEV (reference sequence). CDR3 residues: CASSFGLAANEQFF. The CDR3 bases are TGTGCCAGCAGTTTTGGACTAGCGGCCAATGAGCAGTTCTTC.

The CDR3 protein is CASSYGAGYEQYF. Written as DNA, the CDR3 is TGTGCCAGCAGTTACGGGGCCGGCTACGAGCAGTACTTC. The rearrangement links TRBV6-5 to TRBJ2-7, with D possibly being TRBD1 (5 bases). Per germline, CDR1 MNHEY and CDR2 SVGAGI. This CDR3 is built from 13 residues. V lost 2 bases and J 3 bases, leaving 8 bases between the germline ends.

Only a few counts were recorded for this clonotype. The chain links TRBV11-2 to TRBJ1-6; 9 bases are shared with TRBD1. V was pared by 3 bases and J by 13 bases, with 1 base of the junction left unmatched. This CDR3 has 12 amino acids. CDR1 and CDR2 from the germline V gene are SGHAT and FQNNGV. The CDR3 spells CASSFDRGPLHF. The CDR3 DNA is TGTGCCAGCAGCTTTGACAGGGGGCCCCTCCACTTT.

V usage is TRBV19 and J usage is TRBJ1-2; D is uncertain. V lost 5 bases and J 6 bases, leaving 7 bases between the germline ends. This CDR3 region has 11 residues. In germline, CDR1 is LNHDA, CDR2 SQIVND (reference sequence). CDR3 in DNA: TGTGCCAGTAGTTGGAGTAATGGCTACACCTTC. It encodes CASSWSNGYTF.

This chain uses TRBV27 with TRBJ1-4, with TRBD1 as a possible D gene (5 bases). Trimming stripped 4 bases from V and 0 bases from J, with 9 bases between. In germline, CDR1 is MNHEY, CDR2 SMNVEV (reference sequence). CDR3 length: 15 amino acids. CDR3 region: CASSWAGSTNEKLFF. CDR3 bases: TGTGCCAGCAGTTGGGCAGGGTCAACTAATGAAAAACTGTTTTTT.

This clonotype was picked up many times. The V call is TRBV6-1, the J call TRBJ2-1; no definite D call. The length of the CDR3 is 11 residues. Trimming removed 6 bases from V and 7 bases from J, with 7 bases in between. Germline CDR1 is MNHNS and CDR2 is SASEGT. The CDR3 sequence: CASSRRNEQFF. In DNA form, the CDR3 reads TGTGCCAGCAGCCGACGTAATGAGCAGTTCTTC.